The following is a TCR beta chain sequence with its context. The target of this receptor is not known. Base-call qualities are not available, and no considerably larger clone is one nucleotide away. Systemically healthy Caucasian individuals from Russia, about 38 in total and aged about 6 to 90 years, were included as donors. Each donor gave ten milliliters of peripheral blood, drawn into EDTA-treated Vacutainer tubes. PBMCs were isolated by Ficoll-Paque density-gradient centrifugation, with at least 6 million obtained per sample. Trizol reagent was used to extract total RNA from the PBMCs, yielding at least 5.5 micrograms per sample. Naive CD45RAhigh/CD27high T cell percentages were measured by flow cytometry on a PBMC aliquot from every donor. These data belong to a study of blood T cells in healthy people across ages (dated by TCRdb to 2015 to 2017). Regarding the complete study: In model experiments, template switching captured roughly one uniquely barcoded TCR beta cDNA molecule for every two T cells. For two donors (one aged 18 to 30 and one aged 80 or older), the study analyzed two additional independent replicas of 1 million unique cDNA reads from the same blood draw. Using deep sequencing normalized with unique cDNA molecular identifiers, the study measured how TCR beta repertoire diversity changes with age. Donors of different ages were randomly distributed across sequencing lanes to avoid experimental bias. The donors were divided into four age groups: young (average approximately 17 years), middle-aged (about 41), aged (approximately 62) and long-lived (roughly 88). Broader findings and caveats from the paper: Total diversity estimates from one million sequenced T cells were considered lower bounds and underestimates. Observed TCR beta diversity correlated strongly with the percentage of naive T cells measured by flow cytometry. Conclusive comparison of naive and antigen-experienced compartments was prevented by the profiling of bulk unsorted PBMCs. Compared with the aged group, the long-lived group had more naive CD4+ T cells, fewer expanded clones and increased TCR diversity, a pattern suggesting age selection. Because donor CMV infection status was unknown, age-related changes in expanded clonotypes were potentially confounded. As age increased, observed TCR beta diversity per million T cells dropped in a roughly linear way, and a significant reduction was already evident by age 40.

Libraries came from 5' RACE. A second PCR of roughly 6 to 12 cycles was performed with a sample-barcoded 5' primer and a J-beta primer mix. Each TCR beta cDNA molecule received a unique molecular identifier from a template-switch 5' adaptor carrying 12 random nucleotides. Each sample yielded at least 3 million CDR3-containing paired-end reads. The Mint cDNA synthesis kit, primed by a TRBC-specific oligonucleotide, was used to synthesize first-strand cDNA from all RNA. After uracil-DNA glycosylase treatment, a first 18-cycle PCR used universal primers M1SS and BC2_uni_R on all cDNA. The paper's processing steps were these. Each sample was normalized by randomly selecting 1 million high-quality reads, each carrying a distinct molecular identifier. Reads with shared molecular identifiers were discarded instead of being binned into consensus sequences. MiTCR, set to a Q25 quality threshold and the strictest error-elimination algorithm, was used for CDR3 identification, clonotype clustering and error correction. Lower-bound total TCR beta diversity was estimated with a nonparametric unseen species model using Euler transformation. In TCRdb, the public reads were trimmed at Q25 with fastp and aligned with MiXCR, with productive beta chains retained. All rows with the same CDR3 protein become a single entry with the most common DNA and genes. None of the V and J calls come from the authors' own analysis; TCRdb made them. This sample is represented by 1.8 million or so distinct CDR3 sequences; about 39% of them were singletons. The ten biggest clones cover 23% of the sample.

The CDR3 has 15 amino acids, counting the end cysteine and phenylalanine. CDR3 DNA is the only sequence kept; it has 45 bases, read in frame from the first base. In the germline V gene (reference sequence), CDR1 corresponds to LNHNV and CDR2 to YYDKDF. Trimming removed 0 bases from V and 6 bases from J; the gene matches leave 2 bases unexplained. The sequenced material came from blood. The sequence was collected from a human donor in good health. The chain was built from TRBV15 and TRBJ1-4; 9 bases in the middle match TRBD1. The DNA sequence is TGTGCCACCAGCAGAGAGGGGACAGGGCATGAAAAACTGTTTTTT. It is translated as CATSREGTGHEKLFF.